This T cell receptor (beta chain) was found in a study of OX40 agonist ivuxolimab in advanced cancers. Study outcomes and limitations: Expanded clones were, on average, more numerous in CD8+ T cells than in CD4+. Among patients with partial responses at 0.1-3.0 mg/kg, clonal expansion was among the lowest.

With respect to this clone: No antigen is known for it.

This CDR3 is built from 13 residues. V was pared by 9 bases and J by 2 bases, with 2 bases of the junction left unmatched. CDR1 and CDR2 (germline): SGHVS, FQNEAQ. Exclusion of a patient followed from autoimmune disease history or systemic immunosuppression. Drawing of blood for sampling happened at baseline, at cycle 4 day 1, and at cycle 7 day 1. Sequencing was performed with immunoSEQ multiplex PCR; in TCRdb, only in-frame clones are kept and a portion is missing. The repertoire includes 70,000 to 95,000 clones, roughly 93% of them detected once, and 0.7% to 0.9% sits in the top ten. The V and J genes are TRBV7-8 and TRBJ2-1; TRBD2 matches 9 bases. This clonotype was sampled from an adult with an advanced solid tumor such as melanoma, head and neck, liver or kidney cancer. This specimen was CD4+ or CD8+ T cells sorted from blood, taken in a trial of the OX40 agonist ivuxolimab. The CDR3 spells CASRLAAYNEQFF. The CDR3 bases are TGTGCCAGTAGACTAGCGGCCTACAATGAGCAGTTCTTC.